These T cell receptor beta chains were read from a single sample in a study of blood T cells in healthy people across ages. MiXCR was run by TCRdb on the 5' RACE reads, yielding one entry per CDR3 protein. The sample contains 750,000 to 850,000 distinct CDR3 sequences, around a quarter of which appear only once. In addition, the sample was reused for a study of T cells of mothers and their children.

Sample: blood. The source is a boy between 10 and 17 years old in good health. CDR3s include the opening cysteine and the closing phenylalanine or tryptophan. The D gene is left open where the match is weak. Where a row states a size, it is once, few, many or the class of an expanded clone; other rows omit it.

d_gene | j_gene | v_gene | abundance | CDR3nt | CDR3aa
- | TRBJ1-1 | TRBV18 | - | TGTGCCAGCTCGCCAAATACAGGAGTGAACACTGAAGCTTTCTTT | CASSPNTGVNTEAFF
- | TRBJ2-3 | TRBV25-1 | few | TGTGCCAGCAGTGAAAGGAGGTTCGCAGATACGCAGTATTTT | CASSERRFADTQYF
- | TRBJ2-7 | TRBV27 | - | TGTGCCAGCAGTTTATCTGGTTACGGGCAGTACTTC | CASSLSGYGQYF
- | TRBJ2-3 | TRBV9 | few | TGTGCCAGCAGCGTAGAGAGGGCGGGCACAGATACGCAGTATTTT | CASSVERAGTDTQYF
- | TRBJ1-5 | TRBV12-3/TRBV12-4 | few | TGTGCCAGCAGCGCGAACAGGGTAGGTCTGCATTTT | CASSANRVGLHF
- | TRBJ1-1 | TRBV5-1 | few | TGCGCCAGCAGCCCACTTTCGGACACTGAAGCTTTCTTT | CASSPLSDTEAFF
TRBD1 | TRBJ2-5 | TRBV18 | - | TGTGCCAGCTCATCTTCTACAGGGGGCATCGAGACCCAGTACTTC | CASSSSTGGIETQYF
- | TRBJ2-5 | TRBV11-2 | - | TGTGCCAGCAGCTTAGATCATATTACTTTTCCCAATGAGCAATTCTTC | CASSLDHITFPNEQFF
- | TRBJ2-1 | TRBV6-2/TRBV6-3 | - | TGTGCCAGCAGTGACAGCCCCTTTTGGAGGGGGAGATACAATGAGCAGTTCTTC | CASSDSPFWRGRYNEQFF
- | TRBJ2-7 | TRBV20-1 | - | TGCAGTGCTAGAGATCCTCTGGTGGACCATAGCCTTTACGAGCAGTACTTC | CSARDPLVDHSLYEQYF
TRBD1 | TRBJ1-2 | TRBV5-5 | - | TGTGCCAGCAGCTTGGACAGGGGCACGATGGACGGCTACACCTTC | CASSLDRGTMDGYTF
- | TRBJ1-3 | TRBV7-6 | - | TGTGCCAGCAGCCCGGTTGCGACAGCTCTGGGTGGAAACACCATATATTTT | CASSPVATALGGNTIYF
- | TRBJ2-1 | TRBV7-3 | - | TGTGCCAGCAGCCCCTACAGGGCATCCTCCTACAATGAGCAGTTCTTC | CASSPYRASSYNEQFF
- | TRBJ2-7 | TRBV20-1 | - | TGCAGTGCTAGAGATCTAAGAGACTCAGGGTACGGGCAGTACTTC | CSARDLRDSGYGQYF
- | TRBJ2-7 | TRBV7-9 | - | TGTGCCAGCAGTCATCCCCGACGTCGACAGATCTCCTACGAGCAGTACTTC | CASSHPRRRQISYEQYF
- | TRBJ2-7 | TRBV4-3 | few | TGCGCCAGCAGCCAAGATCGAACGGCAGGAGAGCAGTACTTC | CASSQDRTAGEQYF
TRBD1 | TRBJ2-3 | TRBV19 | - | TGTGCCAGCCACAGACGTGGGACAGGGGGGTCAGATACGCAGTATTTT | CASHRRGTGGSDTQYF
TRBD2 | TRBJ2-7 | TRBV6-5 | few | TGTGCCAGCAGTAGGGGAGGAGCGGGAGGTACCTACGAGCAGTACTTC | CASSRGGAGGTYEQYF
TRBD2 | TRBJ2-1 | TRBV7-2 | - | TGTGCCAGCAGCTTGACCTCAGCGGGGCCGAGCTCCTACAATGAGCAGTTCTTC | CASSLTSAGPSSYNEQFF
- | TRBJ1-1 | TRBV19 | - | TGCGCCAGTACACAATGGGGAGGAGCTTTCTTT | CASTQWGGAFF
- | TRBJ2-7 | TRBV29-1 | - | TGCAGCGTTGAAGATCCGGCATTAAAGGATTACGAGCAGTACTTC | CSVEDPALKDYEQYF
- | TRBJ1-4 | TRBV11-1 | many | TGTGCCAGCAGTTACGGGACCGCTAATGAAAAACTGTTTTTT | CASSYGTANEKLFF
TRBD2 | TRBJ2-3 | TRBV6-1 | few | TGTGCCAGCAGTGAGACTAGCGGGGGGGCAGATACGCAGTATTTT | CASSETSGGADTQYF
TRBD2 | TRBJ2-1 | TRBV11-2 | few | TGTGCCAGCAGCTTAGTGGCTTCGGGACTAGCTTACAATGAGCAGTTCTTC | CASSLVASGLAYNEQFF
TRBD1 | TRBJ2-7 | TRBV13 | - | TGTGCCAGCAGCTTTACGACAGGGGGCCCATCCGAGCAGTACTTC | CASSFTTGGPSEQYF
- | TRBJ2-7 | TRBV7-8 | few | TGTGCCAGCAGCTTGGCGGCGGGCAGGGGTTACGAGCAGTACTTC | CASSLAAGRGYEQYF
TRBD1 | TRBJ1-2 | TRBV12-3/TRBV12-4 | - | TGTGCCAGCGGGACAGGGAAAGGAAACTATGGCTACACCTTC | CASGTGKGNYGYTF
- | TRBJ2-5 | TRBV24-1 | - | TGTGCCACCAGTATGTCCCCATGGGAGACCCAGTACTTC | CATSMSPWETQYF
- | TRBJ1-2 | TRBV18 | once | TGTGCCAGCTCACCCCTTAAGGACGGGCTATATGGCTACACCTTC | CASSPLKDGLYGYTF
TRBD2 | TRBJ2-1 | TRBV29-1 | - | TGCAGCGTTGATATCCTAGCGGGAGTCTATGAGCAGTTCTTC | CSVDILAGVYEQFF
- | TRBJ1-2 | TRBV4-3 | - | TGCGCCAGCAGCCAAGATTCGTCAGAGAACTATGGCTACACCTTC | CASSQDSSENYGYTF
TRBD2 | TRBJ2-3 | TRBV12-3/TRBV12-4 | - | TGTGCCAGCAGCCAACCTTGGACTAGCGGGGCTCATCATAACACAGATACGCAGTATTTT | CASSQPWTSGAHHNTDTQYF
TRBD1 | TRBJ2-5 | TRBV2 | - | TGTGCCAGCAGCGCCGGGACAGGGGGCGCTGAGACCCAGTACTTC | CASSAGTGGAETQYF
- | TRBJ2-5 | TRBV7-2 | once | TGTGCCAGCAGCTTTAGGTGGGAAGAGACCCAGTACTTC | CASSFRWEETQYF
TRBD2 | TRBJ2-3 | TRBV7-8 | - | TGTGCCAGCAGCATAACTAGCGGGGGAAGCACAGATACGCAGTATTTT | CASSITSGGSTDTQYF
TRBD1 | TRBJ2-6 | TRBV28 | - | TGTGCCAGCAGTTTATGGGAGCCGGGACAGAGCTCTGGGGCCAACGTCCTGACTTTC | CASSLWEPGQSSGANVLTF
- | TRBJ1-2 | TRBV5-6 | - | TGTGCCAGCAGCCTACTTCGGAATAGCTATGGCTACACCTTC | CASSLLRNSYGYTF
- | TRBJ1-4 | TRBV2 | few | TGTGCCAGCAGTGTAATCCCGGGACAACTCGAAAAACTGTTTTTT | CASSVIPGQLEKLFF
- | TRBJ1-1 | TRBV29-1 | few | TGCAGCGTGAGCAGGGGGAACACTGAAGCTTTCTTT | CSVSRGNTEAFF
TRBD1 | TRBJ2-7 | TRBV12-3/TRBV12-4 | few | TGTGCCAGCAGGCCGGGACAGGGGGCCGCGGCCTTCTACGAGCAGTACTTC | CASRPGQGAAAFYEQYF
- | TRBJ2-7 | TRBV6-2/TRBV6-3 | - | TGTGCCAGCAGTTTGGACCCACAGGGTACCTACGAGCAGTACTTC | CASSLDPQGTYEQYF
- | TRBJ2-7 | TRBV29-1 | - | TGCAGCGTTCTAGCCTCGACCGCGGACGAGCAGTACTTC | CSVLASTADEQYF